These T cell receptor beta chains were read from a single sample in a study of cytomegalovirus exposure and HLA in healthy donors. Sequencing was performed with immunoSEQ multiplex PCR; in TCRdb, only in-frame clones are kept and a portion is missing. The profile shows about 260,000 clones, about nine tenths of them singletons. Material for sequencing was PBMCs. Every receptor here comes from a woman aged 25 to 39 in good health and CMV-seronegative. Both conserved end residues are part of each CDR3. D genes are given only for firm matches. Size is omitted from some rows. Given values are once, few, many or a class for expanded clones.

v_gene: TRBV11-3; j_gene: TRBJ2-1; abundance: few; d_gene: .; CDR3nt: TGTGCCAGCAGCTTAGGGGTTGAGCAGTTCTTC; CDR3aa: CASSLGVEQFF
v_gene: TRBV27; j_gene: TRBJ2-3; abundance: .; d_gene: TRBD2; CDR3nt: TGTGCCAGCAGCCCATCTTGGGGACTAGCGGGAGGATTCACAGATACGCAGTATTTT; CDR3aa: CASSPSWGLAGGFTDTQYF
v_gene: TRBV6-9; j_gene: TRBJ1-4; abundance: .; d_gene: .; CDR3nt: TGTGCCAGCAGTTACCCGGGACGGGATGAAAAACTGTTTTTT; CDR3aa: CASSYPGRDEKLFF
v_gene: TRBV6-5; j_gene: TRBJ2-7; abundance: .; d_gene: TRBD1; CDR3nt: TGTGCCAGCAGTTACAGTTGGACAGGGGGCGAGCAGTACTTC; CDR3aa: CASSYSWTGGEQYF
v_gene: TRBV9; j_gene: TRBJ2-7; abundance: few; d_gene: .; CDR3nt: TGTGCCAGCAGCGTAGTCGGGAGCTCCTACGAGCAGTACTTC; CDR3aa: CASSVVGSSYEQYF
v_gene: TRBV4-1; j_gene: TRBJ2-5; abundance: .; d_gene: TRBD2; CDR3nt: TGCGCCAGCAGCCAAGGGGAAGCGGGACCCAAGAGTCCCCAGTACTTC; CDR3aa: CASSQGEAGPKSPQYF
v_gene: TRBV5-4; j_gene: TRBJ2-3; abundance: .; d_gene: TRBD2; CDR3nt: TGTGCCAGCAGCTTGACTAGCGGGGGCACAGATACGCAGTATTTT; CDR3aa: CASSLTSGGTDTQYF
v_gene: TRBV19; j_gene: TRBJ2-7; abundance: .; d_gene: .; CDR3nt: TGTGCCAGTAGTAACGGGCAAGAGCAGTACTTC; CDR3aa: CASSNGQEQYF
v_gene: TRBV4-2; j_gene: TRBJ1-1; abundance: once; d_gene: TRBD1; CDR3nt: TGTGCCAGCAGCCTCACACTACAGGGGGCCACTGAAGCTTTCTTT; CDR3aa: CASSLTLQGATEAFF
v_gene: TRBV5-1; j_gene: TRBJ2-1; abundance: .; d_gene: TRBD1; CDR3nt: TGCGCCAGCAGCTGGGGACAGACCTCTTACAATGAGCAGTTCTTC; CDR3aa: CASSWGQTSYNEQFF
v_gene: TRBV10-3; j_gene: TRBJ2-3; abundance: .; d_gene: TRBD2; CDR3nt: TGTGCCATCAGTGAGTCGATGGTGGGGACTAGCGGTTCGTCGACGCAGTATTTT; CDR3aa: CAISESMVGTSGSSTQYF
v_gene: TRBV29-1; j_gene: TRBJ2-7; abundance: once; d_gene: TRBD1; CDR3nt: TGCAGCGCAAGAGGACAGGGTGCCGAGCAGTACTTC; CDR3aa: CSARGQGAEQYF
v_gene: TRBV5-4; j_gene: TRBJ2-7; abundance: .; d_gene: TRBD2; CDR3nt: TGTGCCAGCAGCATCGGACTAGCAAGCCCCTCCTACGAGCAGTACTTC; CDR3aa: CASSIGLASPSYEQYF
v_gene: TRBV15; j_gene: TRBJ1-5; abundance: .; d_gene: .; CDR3nt: TGTGCCACCAGCAGAATGCGTTTAATTAATTTACAGGGCGAGGAGGAAAGCAATCAGCCCCAGCATTTT; CDR3aa: CATSRMRLINLQGEEESNQPQHF
v_gene: TRBV9; j_gene: TRBJ2-1; abundance: few; d_gene: .; CDR3nt: TGTGCCAGCAGCGTAGTGGCGGGATTTCCTAACAATGAGCAGTTCTTC; CDR3aa: CASSVVAGFPNNEQFF
v_gene: TRBV29-1; j_gene: TRBJ2-7; abundance: .; d_gene: .; CDR3nt: TGCAGCGTTGAAATCCGGGTAGGATACGAGCAGTACTTC; CDR3aa: CSVEIRVGYEQYF
v_gene: TRBV29-1; j_gene: TRBJ2-1; abundance: .; d_gene: .; CDR3nt: TGCAGCGTTGTTCAGTCTAGCTTGGGGATTTTTGATAATGAGCAGTTCTTC; CDR3aa: CSVVQSSLGIFDNEQFF
v_gene: TRBV7-3; j_gene: TRBJ2-1; abundance: .; d_gene: TRBD2; CDR3nt: TGTGCCAGCAGCTTATCGGCTAGCGGGAGGGGTGAGCAGTTCTTC; CDR3aa: CASSLSASGRGEQFF
v_gene: TRBV19; j_gene: TRBJ1-4; abundance: .; d_gene: .; CDR3nt: TGTGCCAGTAGTATCAGGGTGGCGGCTAATGAAAAACTGTTTTTT; CDR3aa: CASSIRVAANEKLFF
v_gene: TRBV27; j_gene: TRBJ2-7; abundance: .; d_gene: .; CDR3nt: TGTGCCAGCAGTCCGGACCCCTACGAGCAGTACTTC; CDR3aa: CASSPDPYEQYF
v_gene: TRBV10-2; j_gene: TRBJ1-5; abundance: .; d_gene: .; CDR3nt: TGCGCCAGCTCTGCGGGGGGCAGCAATCAGCCCCAGCATTTT; CDR3aa: CASSAGGSNQPQHF
v_gene: TRBV4-3; j_gene: TRBJ2-3; abundance: .; d_gene: .; CDR3nt: TGCGCCAGCAGCCAAGATGCGGCACTTAGCACAGATACGCAGTATTTT; CDR3aa: CASSQDAALSTDTQYF
v_gene: TRBV28; j_gene: TRBJ2-7; abundance: .; d_gene: .; CDR3nt: TGTGCCAGCAGTTTAGCAAATTACTGGCAGGGCTCCTACGAGCAGTACTTC; CDR3aa: CASSLANYWQGSYEQYF
v_gene: TRBV28; j_gene: TRBJ2-3; abundance: .; d_gene: .; CDR3nt: TGTGCCAGCAGCGAGACAGCTACAGATACGCAGTATTTT; CDR3aa: CASSETATDTQYF
v_gene: TRBV7-6; j_gene: TRBJ2-3; abundance: few; d_gene: .; CDR3nt: TGTGCCAGCAGCTTAGAGGCTACAGATACGCAGTATTTT; CDR3aa: CASSLEATDTQYF
v_gene: TRBV7-6; j_gene: TRBJ2-5; abundance: once; d_gene: TRBD2; CDR3nt: TGTGCCAGCAGCCCGTTCGCGGGAGGGGCGAAGACCCAGTACTTC; CDR3aa: CASSPFAGGAKTQYF
v_gene: TRBV28; j_gene: TRBJ1-5; abundance: .; d_gene: .; CDR3nt: TGTGCCAGCAGTTTAGCCGTTTCGGCCCAGCATTTT; CDR3aa: CASSLAVSAQHF
v_gene: TRBV7-3; j_gene: TRBJ2-2; abundance: .; d_gene: TRBD1; CDR3nt: TGTGCCAGCAGCTTAACCCCGGACAGGGGTGGCACCGGGGAGCTGTTTTTT; CDR3aa: CASSLTPDRGGTGELFF
v_gene: TRBV27; j_gene: TRBJ2-5; abundance: .; d_gene: .; CDR3nt: TGTGCCAGCAGTTTAGCCCCGTTCAGCCCTACGAAGACCCAGTACTTC; CDR3aa: CASSLAPFSPTKTQYF
v_gene: TRBV11-3; j_gene: TRBJ2-1; abundance: .; d_gene: TRBD2; CDR3nt: TGTGCCAGCAGCTTAGATGGGGTAGCGGGAAACAATGAGCAGTTCTTC; CDR3aa: CASSLDGVAGNNEQFF
v_gene: TRBV27; j_gene: TRBJ2-1; abundance: .; d_gene: .; CDR3nt: TGTGCCAGCAGTTCCAACATCCCCTACAATGAGCAGTTCTTC; CDR3aa: CASSSNIPYNEQFF
v_gene: TRBV15; j_gene: TRBJ1-2; abundance: .; d_gene: .; CDR3nt: TGTGCCACCAGCAGAGGGGCGGGAATCTATGGCTACACCTTC; CDR3aa: CATSRGAGIYGYTF
v_gene: TRBV27; j_gene: TRBJ2-7; abundance: .; d_gene: TRBD2; CDR3nt: TGTGCCAGCATCCCCCTGGGTGGGCTAGCGGCTATAGAGCAGTACTTC; CDR3aa: CASIPLGGLAAIEQYF
v_gene: TRBV25-1; j_gene: TRBJ2-7; abundance: .; d_gene: TRBD2; CDR3nt: TGTGCCAGCAGTGAAGGGGTCCTAGCGGGAGCCGAGCAGTACTTC; CDR3aa: CASSEGVLAGAEQYF
v_gene: TRBV18; j_gene: TRBJ2-5; abundance: .; d_gene: TRBD2; CDR3nt: TGTGCCAGCTCACCGCTTTGGACTAGTGAGGAAGGAACCTATGGGGAGACCCAGTACTTC; CDR3aa: CASSPLWTSEEGTYGETQYF
v_gene: TRBV11-1; j_gene: TRBJ2-7; abundance: .; d_gene: .; CDR3nt: TGTGCCAGCAGGCTAAACGGGGACGCCACCCCGTACTTC; CDR3aa: CASRLNGDATPYF
v_gene: TRBV10-3; j_gene: TRBJ2-3; abundance: .; d_gene: .; CDR3nt: TGTGCCATCAGTGACCCTCCGGGGTCAGATACGCAGTATTTT; CDR3aa: CAISDPPGSDTQYF
v_gene: TRBV7-9; j_gene: TRBJ2-7; abundance: .; d_gene: .; CDR3nt: TGTGCCAGCAGCTTGGGGACGGAATCCTACGAGCAGTACTTC; CDR3aa: CASSLGTESYEQYF
v_gene: TRBV7-9; j_gene: TRBJ1-2; abundance: .; d_gene: .; CDR3nt: TGTGCCAGCAGCCCTCGACCGAGGGATCCCTATGGCTACACCTTC; CDR3aa: CASSPRPRDPYGYTF
v_gene: TRBV4-1; j_gene: TRBJ2-7; abundance: .; d_gene: .; CDR3nt: TGCGCCAGCAGCATCGTCCACGGGGCCTCCTACGAGCAGTACTTC; CDR3aa: CASSIVHGASYEQYF
v_gene: TRBV15; j_gene: TRBJ1-2; abundance: .; d_gene: .; CDR3nt: TGTGCCACCAGCGCTGGGAAGGGGGGTAACTATGGCTACACCTTC; CDR3aa: CATSAGKGGNYGYTF
v_gene: TRBV14; j_gene: TRBJ2-1; abundance: .; d_gene: TRBD2; CDR3nt: TGTGCCAGCAGCCACCAGATAGCGGGAGCGGACAATGAGCAGTTCTTC; CDR3aa: CASSHQIAGADNEQFF
v_gene: TRBV7-2; j_gene: TRBJ2-5; abundance: few; d_gene: .; CDR3nt: TGTGCCAGCACTCGGGAAGAGACCCAGTACTTC; CDR3aa: CASTREETQYF
v_gene: TRBV7-2; j_gene: TRBJ1-2; abundance: .; d_gene: TRBD1; CDR3nt: TGTGCCAGCAGGCCAAGACAGGGAGCGGTCTATGGCTACACCTTC; CDR3aa: CASRPRQGAVYGYTF
v_gene: TRBV6-5; j_gene: TRBJ2-7; abundance: .; d_gene: .; CDR3nt: TGTGCCAGCCGAAGGGGGGTCGAGGGTAACGAGCAGTACTTC; CDR3aa: CASRRGVEGNEQYF
v_gene: TRBV4-3; j_gene: TRBJ1-2; abundance: .; d_gene: .; CDR3nt: TGCGCCAGCAGCCCCGTCACGGCGGACTGGTATGGCTACACCTTC; CDR3aa: CASSPVTADWYGYTF
v_gene: TRBV28; j_gene: TRBJ2-1; abundance: .; d_gene: TRBD2; CDR3nt: TGTGCCAGCAGTTCCGCGGCTAGCGGGAGGTACAATGAGCAGTTCTTC; CDR3aa: CASSSAASGRYNEQFF
v_gene: TRBV4-2; j_gene: TRBJ2-7; abundance: .; d_gene: TRBD2; CDR3nt: TGTGCCAGCAGCCCCGAAGAGGCGGGAGAACGGATCTACGAGCAGTACTTC; CDR3aa: CASSPEEAGERIYEQYF
v_gene: TRBV18; j_gene: TRBJ2-7; abundance: .; d_gene: TRBD1; CDR3nt: TGTGCCAGCTCCGGGACAGGGGCCTACGAGCAGTACTTC; CDR3aa: CASSGTGAYEQYF
v_gene: TRBV19; j_gene: TRBJ2-1; abundance: .; d_gene: .; CDR3nt: TGTGCCAGTAGTATAGCTGAGACGGCCTACAATGAGCAGTTCTTC; CDR3aa: CASSIAETAYNEQFF